This T cell receptor beta chain came from a study of T cell repertoires in cytomegalovirus infection. The overall study: CMV infection plus the matching HLA type was flagged by public TCR beta signatures.

This clonotype was counted ten times or more. TCRdb ran MiXCR on the reads and lists one entry per CDR3 protein. Of more than 150,000 distinct CDR3 sequences listed, approximately 20% are singletons. Germline V gene sequence: CDR1 SGHTA, CDR2 FQGNSA. The V gene lost 7 bases and the J gene lost 6 bases, with 17 bases spanning the gap. The CDR3 sequence is 14 residues long. The sequencing input was PBMCs. This TCR derives from a human donor in good health (CMV status not recorded). Some clones in this sample may be carry-over from other donors' samples. The rearrangement links TRBV7-2 to TRBJ2-3; a possible D gene is TRBD1 (6 bases). The CDR3 region is CASNQDSFLDTQYF. The CDR3 coding sequence is TGTGCCAGCAACCAGGACAGCTTTTTGGATACGCAGTATTTT.